The subject of this entry is one T cell receptor (beta chain). Its target is unknown. This sample stems from a study of shared clonotypes between healthy human individuals. Study observations and caveats: The four-donor shared clonotypes exceeded non-shared clonotypes in generation probability, with non-shared ones scoring lower.

The repertoire was sequenced with immunoSEQ multiplex PCR; TCRdb's copy has only in-frame clones and lacks some. This table holds about a million clones, approximately 77% found once. Germline CDR1 and CDR2: SGHTA and FQGNSA. The CDR3 extends over 15 amino acids. V was cut by 1 base and J by 3 bases, with 12 bases left in between. This sequence joins TRBV7-2 and TRBJ1-1; no firm D call. The TCR sequence derives from a man in his late teens or twenties in good health. Some clones in this sample may be carry-over from other donors' samples. What was sequenced was memory CD4+ T cells from PBMCs. The subset was: CD45RA-negative fraction. CDR3 coding DNA: TGTGCCAGCAGCTTAGGGGGTGGGGATCACACTGAAGCTTTCTTT. Its protein product is CASSLGGGDHTEAFF.